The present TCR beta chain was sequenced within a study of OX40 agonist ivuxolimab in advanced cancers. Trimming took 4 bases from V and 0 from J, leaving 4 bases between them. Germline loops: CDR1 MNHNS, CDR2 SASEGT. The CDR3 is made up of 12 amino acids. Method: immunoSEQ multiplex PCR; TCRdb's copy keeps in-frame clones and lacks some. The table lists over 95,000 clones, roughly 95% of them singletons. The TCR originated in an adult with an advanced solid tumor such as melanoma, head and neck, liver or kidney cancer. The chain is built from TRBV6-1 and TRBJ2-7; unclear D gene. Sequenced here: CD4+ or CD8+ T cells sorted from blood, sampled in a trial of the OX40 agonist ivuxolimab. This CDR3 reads CASSGYSYEQYF. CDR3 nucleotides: TGTGCCAGCAGTGGGTACTCCTACGAGCAGTACTTC.